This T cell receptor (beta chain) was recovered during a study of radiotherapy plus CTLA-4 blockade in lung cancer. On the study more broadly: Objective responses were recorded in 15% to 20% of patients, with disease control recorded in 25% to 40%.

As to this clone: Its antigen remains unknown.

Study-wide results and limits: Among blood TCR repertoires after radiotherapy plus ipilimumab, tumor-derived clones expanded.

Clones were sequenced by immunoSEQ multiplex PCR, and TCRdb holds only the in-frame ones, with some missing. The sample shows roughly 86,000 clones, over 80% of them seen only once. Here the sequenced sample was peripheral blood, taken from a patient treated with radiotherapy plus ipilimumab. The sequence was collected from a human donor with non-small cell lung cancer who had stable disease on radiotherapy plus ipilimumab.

CDR3 in DNA: TGTGCCAGCAGACTAGCCACCTACAATGAGCAGTTCTTC. Translation gives CASRLATYNEQFF. V and J are TRBV27 and TRBJ2-1; possible D gene TRBD2, 6 bases. In germline, CDR1 is MNHEY, CDR2 SMNVEV (reference sequence). V was cut by 6 bases and J by 2 bases, with 8 bases left in between. The CDR3 spans 13 residues.